What follows describes a single T cell receptor (beta chain). This sample was included in a study of blood T cell repertoires in COVID-19. This CDR3 has 14 amino acids. Germline trimming cut 1 base from V and 6 bases from J; bases unmatched to any gene: 7. CDR1 and CDR2 (germline): SQVTM, ANQGSEA. Data came from immunoSEQ multiplex PCR; TCRdb stores just in-frame clones and leaves some out. This sample has fewer than 300,000 clones, with roughly 90% found just once. Patients in Seattle were enrolled during active infection, then followed longitudinally. The sequence was collected from a woman in her thirties with COVID-19, enrolled during active disease. This sequence joins TRBV29-1 and TRBJ2-7; 9 positions agree with TRBD1. Sequencing was done on a sample of peripheral blood. The CDR3 loop is CSVEVEPGQGEQYF. DNA for the CDR3: TGCAGCGTTGAAGTAGAACCGGGACAGGGCGAGCAGTACTTC.